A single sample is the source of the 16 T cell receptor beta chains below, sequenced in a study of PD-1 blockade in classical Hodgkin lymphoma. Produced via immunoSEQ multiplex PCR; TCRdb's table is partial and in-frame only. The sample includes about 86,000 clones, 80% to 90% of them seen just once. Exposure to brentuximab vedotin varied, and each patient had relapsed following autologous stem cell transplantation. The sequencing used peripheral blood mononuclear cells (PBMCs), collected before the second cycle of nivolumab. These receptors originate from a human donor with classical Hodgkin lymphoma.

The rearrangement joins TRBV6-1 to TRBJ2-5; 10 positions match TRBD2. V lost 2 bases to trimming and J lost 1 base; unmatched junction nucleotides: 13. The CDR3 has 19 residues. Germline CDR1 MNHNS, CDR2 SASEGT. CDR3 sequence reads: CASSETFGGLAGVQETQYF. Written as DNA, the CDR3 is TGTGCCAGCAGTGAAACTTTTGGGGGGCTAGCGGGGGTCCAAGAGACCCAGTACTTC.

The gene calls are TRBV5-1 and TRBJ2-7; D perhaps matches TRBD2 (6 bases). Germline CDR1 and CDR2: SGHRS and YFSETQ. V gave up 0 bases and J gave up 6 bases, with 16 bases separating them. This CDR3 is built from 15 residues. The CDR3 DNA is TGCGCCAGCAGCTTGGAGGGCGCGGGACGGATCGAGCAGTACTTC. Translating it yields CASSLEGAGRIEQYF.

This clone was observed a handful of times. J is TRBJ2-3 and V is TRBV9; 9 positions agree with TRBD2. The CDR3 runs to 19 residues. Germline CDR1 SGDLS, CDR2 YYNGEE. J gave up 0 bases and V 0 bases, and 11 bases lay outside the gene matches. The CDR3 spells CASSVGFAGGYESTDTQYF. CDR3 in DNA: TGTGCCAGCAGCGTAGGGTTCGCGGGAGGGTACGAAAGCACAGATACGCAGTATTTT.

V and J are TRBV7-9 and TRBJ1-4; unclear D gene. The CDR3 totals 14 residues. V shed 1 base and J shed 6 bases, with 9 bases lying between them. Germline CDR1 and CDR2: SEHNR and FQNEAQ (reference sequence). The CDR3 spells CASSLGTFDEKLFF. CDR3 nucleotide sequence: TGTGCCAGCAGCTTAGGGACGTTTGATGAAAAACTGTTTTTT.

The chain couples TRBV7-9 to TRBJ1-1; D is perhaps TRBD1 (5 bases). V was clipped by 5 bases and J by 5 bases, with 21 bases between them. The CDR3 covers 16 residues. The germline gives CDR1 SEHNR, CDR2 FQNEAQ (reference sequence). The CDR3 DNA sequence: TGTGCCAGCAGCCCTGGTAGTGCAGGGAGTAATACTGAAGCTTTCTTT. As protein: CASSPGSAGSNTEAFF.

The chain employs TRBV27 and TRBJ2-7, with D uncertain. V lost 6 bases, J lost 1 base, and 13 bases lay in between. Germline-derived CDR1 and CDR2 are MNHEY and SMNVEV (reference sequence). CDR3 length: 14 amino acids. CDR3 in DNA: TGTGCCAGCAGACTCCGTGACATGTCCTACGAGCAGTACTTC. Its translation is CASRLRDMSYEQYF.

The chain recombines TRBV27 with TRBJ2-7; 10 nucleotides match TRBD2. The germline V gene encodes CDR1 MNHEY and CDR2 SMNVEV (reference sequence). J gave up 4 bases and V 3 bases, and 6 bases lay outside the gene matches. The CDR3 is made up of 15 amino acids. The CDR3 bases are TGTGCCAGCAGTTTCGCGGCTAGCGGGAGTTACGAGCAGTACTTC. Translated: CASSFAASGSYEQYF.

The CDR3 reads CASSPRDAGETQYF. For the CDR3, the DNA is TGTGCCAGCAGCCCACGGGACGCGGGGGAGACCCAGTACTTC. The chain couples TRBV7-8 to TRBJ2-5; TRBD2 is a possible D gene (6 bases). The CDR3 covers 14 residues. CDR1 is SGHVS, CDR2 FQNEAQ, per germline. With 5 bases removed from V and 5 bases from J, the gap between germline ends came to 15 bases.

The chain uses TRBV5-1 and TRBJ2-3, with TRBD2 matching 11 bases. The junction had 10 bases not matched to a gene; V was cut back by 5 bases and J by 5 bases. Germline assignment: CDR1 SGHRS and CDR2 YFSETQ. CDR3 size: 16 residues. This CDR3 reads CASSFMGLAARDTQYF. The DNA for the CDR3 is TGCGCCAGCAGTTTTATGGGACTAGCGGCCCGAGATACGCAGTATTTT. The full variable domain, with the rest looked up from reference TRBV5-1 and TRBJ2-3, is KAGVTQTPRYLIKTRGQQVTLSCSPISGHRSVSWYQQTPGQGLQFLFEYFSETQRNKGNFPGRFSGRQFSNSRSEMNVSTLELGDSALYLCASSFMGLAARDTQYFGPGTRLTVL.

CDR3 loop: CASSYSAANYGYTF. In DNA, the CDR3 is TGTGCCAGCAGTTACTCGGCCGCAAACTATGGCTACACCTTC. The rearrangement uses TRBV6-5 and TRBJ1-2; D gene ambiguous. Per germline, CDR1 MNHEY and CDR2 SVGAGI. Trimming removed 0 bases from V and 2 bases from J, with 7 bases in between. The CDR3 has 14 residues.

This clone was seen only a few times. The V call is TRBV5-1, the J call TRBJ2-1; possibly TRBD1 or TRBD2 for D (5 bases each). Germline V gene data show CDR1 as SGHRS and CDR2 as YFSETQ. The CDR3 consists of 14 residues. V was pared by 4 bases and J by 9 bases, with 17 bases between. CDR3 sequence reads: CASSPGPGASEQFF. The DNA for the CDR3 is TGCGCCAGCAGCCCGGGGCCAGGAGCCAGTGAGCAGTTCTTC.

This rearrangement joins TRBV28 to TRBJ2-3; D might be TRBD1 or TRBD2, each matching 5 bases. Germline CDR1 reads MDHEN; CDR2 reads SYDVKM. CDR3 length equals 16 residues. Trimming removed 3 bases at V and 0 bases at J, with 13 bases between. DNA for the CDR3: TGTGCCAGCAGTTTCCCAAGGGACGAGAGCACAGATACGCAGTATTTT. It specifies CASSFPRDESTDTQYF.

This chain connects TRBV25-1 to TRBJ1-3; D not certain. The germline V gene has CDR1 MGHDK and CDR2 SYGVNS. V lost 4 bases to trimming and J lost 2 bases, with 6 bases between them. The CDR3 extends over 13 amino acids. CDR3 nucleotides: TGTGCCAGCAGTGTCGCGGCTGGAAACACCATATATTTT. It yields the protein CASSVAAGNTIYF.

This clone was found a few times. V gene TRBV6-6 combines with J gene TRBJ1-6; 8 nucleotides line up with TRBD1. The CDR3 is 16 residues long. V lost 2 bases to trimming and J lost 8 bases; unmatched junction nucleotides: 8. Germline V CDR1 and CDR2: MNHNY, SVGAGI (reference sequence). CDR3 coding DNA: TGTGCCAGCAGTTACCGACAGGGGTCTAAGGATTCACCCCTCCACTTT. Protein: CASSYRQGSKDSPLHF.

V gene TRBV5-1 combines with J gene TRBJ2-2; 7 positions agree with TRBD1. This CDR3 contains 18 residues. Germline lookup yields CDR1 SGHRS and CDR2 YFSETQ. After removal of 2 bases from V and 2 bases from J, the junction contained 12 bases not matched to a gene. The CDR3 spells CASSLDRDYAENTGELFF. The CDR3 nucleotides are TGCGCCAGCAGCTTAGACAGGGATTACGCGGAAAACACCGGGGAGCTGTTTTTT.

As DNA, the CDR3 is TGTGCCAGCAACCAGGGGGGGCTAAGTTCTTTCGAGCAGTACTTC. Its protein is CASNQGGLSSFEQYF. J is TRBJ2-7 and V is TRBV28, with D possibly being TRBD1 or TRBD2 (7 bases each). Germline V lookup: CDR1 MDHEN, CDR2 SYDVKM. The CDR3 length is 15 residues. Trimming left V 7 bases short and J 6 bases short, with 22 bases between.